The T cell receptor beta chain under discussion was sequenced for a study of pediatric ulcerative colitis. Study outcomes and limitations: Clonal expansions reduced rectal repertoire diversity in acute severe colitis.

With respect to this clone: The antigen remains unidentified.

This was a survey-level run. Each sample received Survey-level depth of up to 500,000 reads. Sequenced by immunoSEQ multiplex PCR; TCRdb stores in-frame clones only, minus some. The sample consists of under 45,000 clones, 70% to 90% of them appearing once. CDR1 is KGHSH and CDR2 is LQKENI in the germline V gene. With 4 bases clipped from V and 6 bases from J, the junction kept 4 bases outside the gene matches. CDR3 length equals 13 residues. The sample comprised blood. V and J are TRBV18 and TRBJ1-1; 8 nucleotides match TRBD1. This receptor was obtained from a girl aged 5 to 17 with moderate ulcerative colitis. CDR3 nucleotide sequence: TGTGCCAGCTCACAAAGACAGGGGCCTGAAGCTTTCTTT. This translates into CASSQRQGPEAFF.